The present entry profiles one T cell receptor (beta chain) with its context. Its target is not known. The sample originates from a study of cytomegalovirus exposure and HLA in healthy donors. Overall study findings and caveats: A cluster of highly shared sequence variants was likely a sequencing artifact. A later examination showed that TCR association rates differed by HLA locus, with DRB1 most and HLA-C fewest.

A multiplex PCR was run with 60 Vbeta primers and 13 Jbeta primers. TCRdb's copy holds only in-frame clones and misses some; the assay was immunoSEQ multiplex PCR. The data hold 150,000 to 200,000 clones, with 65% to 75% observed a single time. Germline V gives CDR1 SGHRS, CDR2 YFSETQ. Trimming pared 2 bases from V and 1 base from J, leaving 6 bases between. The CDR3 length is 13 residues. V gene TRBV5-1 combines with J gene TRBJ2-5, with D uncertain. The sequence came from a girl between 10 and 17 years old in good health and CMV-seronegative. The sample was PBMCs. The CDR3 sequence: CASSFLGQETQYF. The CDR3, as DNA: TGCGCCAGCAGCTTCCTCGGCCAAGAGACCCAGTACTTC.